The rows below give T cell receptor beta chains drawn from one sample of a study of early T cells in non-severe SARS-CoV-2 infection. Each CDR3 protein gets one entry after TCRdb re-called the 5' RACE reads with MiXCR. The sample consists of about 77,000 distinct CDR3 sequences, roughly 9.6% of them appearing once. The sequenced sample was whole blood. The receptors were sampled from an adult who was a healthcare worker with PCR-confirmed SARS-CoV-2 infection or an uninfected control (not recorded which). The CDR3 runs from the conserved cysteine through the conserved F or W. A D gene is named only where the DNA matches it firmly. The size entry is marked missing in some rows and otherwise reads once, few, many or a size class.

j_gene,d_gene,v_gene,abundance,CDR3nt,CDR3aa
TRBJ2-7,TRBD2,TRBV10-3,many,TGTGCCACCCAACTAGCGGGAGGGCCCTACGAGCAGTACTTC,CATQLAGGPYEQYF
TRBJ2-3,TRBD2,TRBV10-3,few,TGTGCCATCAGTGATGGTTCGACTAGCGGGAGCACAGATACGCAGTATTTT,CAISDGSTSGSTDTQYF
TRBJ2-7,TRBD1,TRBV2,many,TGTGCCAGCCACCCTTCAGGGGGCAAAAGCTACGAGCAGTACTTC,CASHPSGGKSYEQYF
TRBJ2-1,-,TRBV5-1,-,TGCGCCAGCAGCTTGGTAGAAGCAGCTAGTGAGCAGTTCTTC,CASSLVEAASEQFF
TRBJ2-1,-,TRBV7-9,many,TGTGCCAGCAGCCCCAGGGGGGTAGCGAGCTACAATGAGCAGTTCTTC,CASSPRGVASYNEQFF
TRBJ2-7,TRBD2,TRBV4-2,-,TGTGCCAGCAGAGGGACTAGCCTATCCCTTTCCTATTCCTACGAGCAGTACTTC,CASRGTSLSLSYSYEQYF
TRBJ2-2,-,TRBV5-6,few,TGTGCCAGCAGCTTGCCCAGGATTACCGGGGAGCTGTTTTTT,CASSLPRITGELFF
TRBJ1-5,-,TRBV2,few,TGTGCCAGCAGGCCTGGGACAAATCATCAGCCCCAGCATTTT,CASRPGTNHQPQHF
TRBJ1-5,-,TRBV27,-,TGTGCCAGCAGCCGCACGGTCTTCAGTCAGCCCCAGCATTTT,CASSRTVFSQPQHF
TRBJ2-4,TRBD2,TRBV19,-,TGTGCCAGTAGTTTGGTAGCGGGTCCAGACATTCAGTACTTC,CASSLVAGPDIQYF
TRBJ1-2,TRBD1,TRBV13,many,TGTGCCAGCAGCAGAAGGACAGGGGACCCCGCCTTGGCTGGCTACACCTTC,CASSRRTGDPALAGYTF